These 19 T cell receptor beta chains were all obtained from the same sample, sequenced in a study of cytomegalovirus exposure and HLA in healthy donors. Primers for the PCR totalled 60 Vbeta and 13 Jbeta. The method was immunoSEQ multiplex PCR; TCRdb's version includes in-frame clones alone and lacks a portion of them. Among over 95,000 clones listed, over 65% were seen once. The sequenced material came from PBMCs. The receptor source for this set is a woman younger than 30 in good health and CMV-seronegative.

The J gene is TRBJ1-6, the V gene TRBV7-9; 10 positions match TRBD1. The V segment lost 1 base and the J segment 10 bases; nucleotides outside the gene matches: 1. This CDR3 is built from 14 residues. Germline loops: CDR1 SEHNR, CDR2 FQNEAQ (reference sequence). The CDR3 nucleotides read TGTGCCAGCAGCTTAGGGGACAGGGGATCACCCCTCCACTTT. It codes for CASSLGDRGSPLHF.

CDR3 sequence reads: CASSRGDRWDEQFF. CDR3 nucleotides: TGTGCCAGCAGCCGCGGGGATCGTTGGGATGAGCAGTTCTTC. This chain links TRBV7-9 with TRBJ2-1; possibly TRBD2 for D (6 bases). V was cut by 5 bases and J by 8 bases, with 16 bases left in between. CDR3 length: 14 residues. CDR1 SEHNR and CDR2 FQNEAQ come from the germline V gene (reference sequence).

This chain uses TRBV7-2 with TRBJ1-1; 7 positions match TRBD1. The CDR3 totals 14 residues. V was pared by 8 bases and J by 6 bases, with 12 bases of the junction left unmatched. Germline assignment: CDR1 SGHTA and CDR2 FQGNSA. CDR3 nucleotide sequence: TGTGCCAGCGGCGTGAGGGGGCGCGGGGCTGAAGCTTTCTTT. This gives the protein CASGVRGRGAEAFF.

The genes are TRBV9 and TRBJ1-2; tentative D call: TRBD1 (6 bases). This CDR3 comprises 15 residues. Germline CDR1 is SGDLS and CDR2 is YYNGEE. The V end was cut by 3 bases, the J end by 0 bases, with 12 bases between. The CDR3 DNA follows: TGTGCCAGCAGCGCGAGGGGGGGGTCTAACTATGGCTACACCTTC. It codes for CASSARGGSNYGYTF.

This clone turned up a few times. The chain links TRBV15 to TRBJ1-2; D gene ambiguous. CDR3 length equals 13 residues. Germline-derived CDR1 and CDR2 are LNHNV and YYDKDF (reference sequence). V gave up 3 bases and J gave up 5 bases, with 10 bases separating them. The CDR3 DNA follows: TGTGCCACCAGCAGGGGCCTTTCTTATGGCTACACCTTC. Its protein is CATSRGLSYGYTF.

This chain uses TRBV27 with TRBJ1-1; 7 nucleotides match TRBD1. After removal of 5 bases from V and 1 base from J, the junction contained 7 bases not matched to a gene. CDR3 length equals 15 residues. Germline loops: CDR1 MNHEY, CDR2 SMNVEV (reference sequence). CDR3 coding DNA: TGTGCCAGCAGTGATACAGGGGTTGCGAACACTGAAGCTTTCTTT. Translated, it gives CASSDTGVANTEAFF.

This chain connects TRBV19 to TRBJ2-1; 9 bases are shared with TRBD1. CDR3 length: 14 amino acids. J lost 3 bases, V lost 7 bases, and 4 bases had no gene match. In germline, CDR1 is LNHDA, CDR2 SQIVND (reference sequence). CDR3 residues: CASIRTGDYNEQFF. In DNA form, the CDR3 reads TGTGCCAGTATTAGGACAGGGGACTACAATGAGCAGTTCTTC.

The V call is TRBV9, the J call TRBJ1-1, with D perhaps TRBD1 (5 bases). V was cut by 7 bases and J by 1 base, with 11 bases left in between. The CDR3 totals 13 residues. Germline V CDR1 and CDR2: SGDLS, YYNGEE. The CDR3 DNA is TGTGCCAGCGGGGGAGGGCGGAACACTGAAGCTTTCTTT. This gives the protein CASGGGRNTEAFF.

The rearrangement links TRBV4-1 to TRBJ2-1, with D perhaps matching TRBD2 (6 bases). The length of the CDR3 is 17 residues. CDR1 and CDR2 (germline): MGHRA, YSYEKL. Trimming removed 0 bases at V and 4 bases at J, with 16 bases between. CDR3 loop: CASSQDRLGGVYNEQFF. In DNA, the CDR3 is TGCGCCAGCAGCCAAGATCGTCTGGGGGGAGTTTACAATGAGCAGTTCTTC.

The CDR3 region is CASSEQRGRTDTQYF. DNA for the CDR3: TGTGCCAGCAGTGAGCAGCGGGGGCGCACAGATACGCAGTATTTT. The chain recombines TRBV6-1 with TRBJ2-3, with TRBD2 matching over 8 bases. Trimming took 3 bases from V and 1 from J; bases not matched to a gene: 3. The CDR3 runs to 15 residues. The germline CDR1 and CDR2 sequences are MNHNS and SASEGT.

Only a few counts were recorded for this clone. V and J are TRBV6-1 and TRBJ1-1, with D maybe TRBD1 (6 bases). Germline CDR1 MNHNS, CDR2 SASEGT. This CDR3 is 13 amino acids long. With 7 bases removed from V and 2 bases from J, the gap between germline ends came to 11 bases. This CDR3 reads CASMTGYNTEAFF. CDR3 nucleotides: TGTGCCAGCATGACAGGATACAACACTGAAGCTTTCTTT.

The CDR3 loop is CASSQGRAGGYTF. CDR3 nucleotides: TGCGCCAGCAGCCAAGGACGTGCGGGGGGCTACACCTTC. The V and J genes are TRBV4-3 and TRBJ1-2; unclear D gene. Germline V gene lookup returns CDR1 LGHNA and CDR2 YSLEER. This CDR3 has 13 residues. The ends were cut back, 1 base at V and 8 bases at J, with 11 bases in the middle.

The genes are TRBV7-9 and TRBJ2-1; D uncertain. The CDR3 extends over 15 amino acids. Germline assignment: CDR1 SEHNR and CDR2 FQNEAQ (reference sequence). V was pared by 8 bases and J by 1 base, with 15 bases between. In nucleotides, the CDR3 is TGTGCCAGCTCCCGACCTGGAGTTTCCTACAATGAGCAGTTCTTC. Its protein is CASSRPGVSYNEQFF.

About this clone itself: The same CDR3 also results from other DNA sequences found in this sample. V usage is TRBV7-9 and J usage is TRBJ1-1; TRBD1 might be the D (6 bases). Trimming took off 0 bases at V and 5 bases at J, with 7 bases between the two ends. The CDR3 is made up of 13 amino acids. Germline V gene sequence: CDR1 SEHNR, CDR2 FQNEAQ (reference sequence). The CDR3 coding sequence is TGTGCCAGCAGCTTAGCGCAGGGGACTGAAGCTTTCTTT. Protein product: CASSLAQGTEAFF. Based on the CDR3 plus reference TRBV7-9 and TRBJ1-1, the full variable domain is DTGVSQNPRHKITKRGQNVTFRCDPISEHNRLYWYRQTLGQGPEFLTYFQNEAQLEKSRLLSDRFSAERPKGSFSTLEIQRTEQGDSAMYLCASSLAQGTEAFFGQGTRLTVV.

Written as DNA, the CDR3 is TGCGCCAGCAGCGAAGGACAGGGAAGCTCCTACAATGAGCAGTTCTTC. Its protein product is CASSEGQGSSYNEQFF. This sequence joins TRBV4-3 and TRBJ2-1; TRBD1 agrees at 8 bases. This CDR3 has 16 residues. The V and J ends lost 5 bases and 0 bases, in that order; junction bases with no gene match: 6. Germline lookup yields CDR1 LGHNA and CDR2 YSLEER.

V and J are TRBV11-3 and TRBJ2-5; no clear D. Germline loops: CDR1 SGHNT, CDR2 YENEEA. The CDR3 extends over 14 amino acids. V was shortened by 2 bases and J by 6 bases, with 13 bases between the two germline ends. The CDR3 nucleotides are TGTGCCAGCAGCTTAACCTACAGTGGGCAGACCCAGTACTTC. Translated, it gives CASSLTYSGQTQYF.

The chain carries TRBV6-5 and TRBJ2-6, with TRBD1 matching 8 bases. Losses at the gene ends were 6 bases for V and 1 base for J; bases not matched to a gene: 2. Looked up from germline, CDR1 is MNHEY and CDR2 is SVGAGI. CDR3 length equals 15 residues. The CDR3: CASRDRASGANVLTF. The CDR3 bases are TGTGCCAGCAGGGACAGGGCTTCTGGGGCCAACGTCCTGACTTTC.

The gene calls are TRBV30 and TRBJ2-5; the match to TRBD1 covers 7 bases. Germline CDR1 is GTSNPN and CDR2 is SVGIG (reference sequence). The CDR3 contains 14 residues. V lost 0 bases to trimming and J lost 5 bases; unmatched junction nucleotides: 6. CDR3 coding DNA: TGTGCCTGGAGTGTAGACAGGGCTGGGGAGACCCAGTACTTC. Translating gives CAWSVDRAGETQYF.

The J gene is TRBJ1-3, the V gene TRBV5-5; TRBD1 might be the D (5 bases). V was trimmed by 6 bases and J by 3 bases, leaving 16 bases between them. Looked up from germline, CDR1 is SGHKS and CDR2 is YYEKEE (reference sequence). This CDR3 contains 15 residues. The CDR3 here is CASIFGGGVGNTIYF. CDR3 coding DNA: TGTGCCAGCATCTTTGGAGGAGGGGTTGGAAACACCATATATTTT.